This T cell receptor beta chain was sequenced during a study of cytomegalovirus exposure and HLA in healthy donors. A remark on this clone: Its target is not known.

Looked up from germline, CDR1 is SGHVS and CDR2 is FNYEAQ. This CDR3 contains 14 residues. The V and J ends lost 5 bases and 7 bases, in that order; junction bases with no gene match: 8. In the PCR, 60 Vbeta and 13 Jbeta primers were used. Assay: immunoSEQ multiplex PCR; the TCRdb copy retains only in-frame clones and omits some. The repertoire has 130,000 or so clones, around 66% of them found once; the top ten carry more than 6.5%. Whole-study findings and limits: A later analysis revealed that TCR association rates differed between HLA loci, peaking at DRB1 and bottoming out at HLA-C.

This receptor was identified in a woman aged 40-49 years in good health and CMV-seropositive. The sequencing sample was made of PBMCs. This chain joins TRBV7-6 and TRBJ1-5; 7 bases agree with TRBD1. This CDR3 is CASSLRQGGQPQHF. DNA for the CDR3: TGTGCCAGCAGCCTACGACAGGGTGGACAGCCCCAGCATTTT.